This T cell receptor (beta chain) was retrieved from a study of blood T cell repertoires in COVID-19. Looking at the study overall: Researchers got acute and convalescent COVID-19 samples from the United States, Italy and Spain. In each case, the material was cDNA or gDNA derived from T cells, B-cell-depleted T cells, or PBMCs.

Original handling: Reference gene primer amplification yielded estimated nucleated cell counts. Sequencing was performed with immunoSEQ multiplex PCR; in TCRdb, only in-frame clones are kept and a portion is missing. The V and J calls and clone size are taken from that table; D and trimming were inferred from the DNA. Among 350,000 or so clones, over 70% were seen once, and the ten largest hold 3%. The CDR3 is made up of 12 amino acids. Between the trimmed V and J ends, which lost 3 bases and 7 bases, there was a span of 7 bases. Germline CDR1 KGHDR, CDR2 SFDVKD. The sample was peripheral blood. This TCR came from a young man with active or convalescent COVID-19. The V and J genes are TRBV24-1 and TRBJ2-3; D not certain. The CDR3 protein is CATSDPTYTQYF. CDR3 nucleotides: TGTGCCACCAGTGATCCCACTTATACGCAGTATTTT.